This TCR beta chain was captured by sequencing in a study of identical twins. The study's findings and limits: Without tracking the same donors, conclusions rested on cross-sectional statistical analysis.

The J segment lost 5 bases and the V segment lost 1 base, leaving 5 bases of the junction unmatched. Germline V lookup: CDR1 LGHNA, CDR2 YSLEER. This CDR3 contains 16 residues. MiXCR, applied by TCRdb to the 5' RACE reads, yields one record per CDR3 protein. The profile shows hundreds of thousands of distinct CDR3 sequences, approximately 18% of them singletons. This clonotype was seen a handful of times. As yet, its antigen is unknown. These data were likewise used in another study, on T cells expressing NK-cell markers. That report notes: The use of an anti-gamma-delta TCR antibody, which was added in several experiments, restricted sorting to T cells expressing alpha-beta TCR. In a group of about six donors, dominant NKG2C+ clonotypes represented about 1.0-7.5% of CD8+ T cells. In several donors, dominant clonotypes made up roughly 28.3-65% of CD3+CD56-NKG2C+ cells.

V is TRBV4-3 and J is TRBJ1-6; TRBD1 matches 7 bases. The sequencing input was PBMCs. This TCR was recovered from a young woman in good health. DNA of the CDR3: TGCGCCAGCAGCCAAGCGGGACAGATGGATAATTCACCCCTCCACTTT. It is translated as CASSQAGQMDNSPLHF.